This T cell receptor (beta chain) was recorded in a study of T cell changes during pregnancy in multiple sclerosis. CDR1 and CDR2 (germline): LNHNV, YYDKDF (reference sequence). V shed 3 bases and J 4 bases; nucleotides not matched to a gene: 4. The CDR3 sequence is 15 residues long. Clones were read by immunoSEQ multiplex PCR, and TCRdb kept only the in-frame ones, dropping some. The sample includes 20,000 or so clones, 91% of them seen just once. The material was CD4+ T cells from peripheral blood mononuclear cells, obtained after pregnancy. The clonotype was recovered from a female donor in good health, enrolled as a control in a pregnancy study. This sequence joins TRBV15 and TRBJ1-5; 9 bases fit TRBD1. The CDR3 region has the DNA TGTGCCACCAGCAGTTCACAGGGGGCAAATCAGCCCCAGCATTTT. This gives the protein CATSSSQGANQPQHF.